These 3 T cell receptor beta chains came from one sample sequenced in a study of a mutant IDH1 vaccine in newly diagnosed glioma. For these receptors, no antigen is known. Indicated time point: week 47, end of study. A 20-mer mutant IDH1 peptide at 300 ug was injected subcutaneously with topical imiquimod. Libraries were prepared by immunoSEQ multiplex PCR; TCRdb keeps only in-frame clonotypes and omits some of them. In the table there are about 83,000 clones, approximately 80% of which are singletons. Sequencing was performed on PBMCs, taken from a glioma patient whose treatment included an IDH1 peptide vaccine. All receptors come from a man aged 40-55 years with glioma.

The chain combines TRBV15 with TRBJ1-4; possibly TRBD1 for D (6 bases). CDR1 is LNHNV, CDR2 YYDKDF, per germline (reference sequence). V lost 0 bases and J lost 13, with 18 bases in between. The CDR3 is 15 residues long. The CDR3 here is CATSRELTGAGGLFF. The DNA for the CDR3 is TGTGCCACCAGCAGAGAACTGACAGGAGCCGGGGGACTGTTTTTT. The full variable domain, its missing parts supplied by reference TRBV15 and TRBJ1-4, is DAMVIQNPRYQVTQFGKPVTLSCSQTLNHNVMYWYQQKSSQAPKLLFHYYDKDFNNEADTPDNFQSRRPNTSFCFLDIRSPGLGDTAMYLCATSRELTGAGGLFFGSGTQLSVL.

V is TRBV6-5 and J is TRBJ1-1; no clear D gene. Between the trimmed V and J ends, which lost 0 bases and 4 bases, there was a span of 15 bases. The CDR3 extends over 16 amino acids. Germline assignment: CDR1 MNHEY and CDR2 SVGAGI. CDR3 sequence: CASSYSVRQAGTEAFF. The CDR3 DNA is TGTGCCAGCAGTTACTCAGTCCGGCAGGCGGGCACTGAAGCTTTCTTT.

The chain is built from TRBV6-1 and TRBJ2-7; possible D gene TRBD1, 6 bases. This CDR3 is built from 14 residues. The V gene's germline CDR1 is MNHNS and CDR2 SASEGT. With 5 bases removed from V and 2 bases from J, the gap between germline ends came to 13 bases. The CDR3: CASSKQGSPYEQYF. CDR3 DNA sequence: TGTGCCAGCAGTAAACAGGGTTCTCCCTACGAGCAGTACTTC.